Listed here are 21 T cell receptor beta chains from one sample, sequenced in a study of patients and donors after allogeneic stem cell transplantation. TCRdb recomputed calls from the RT-PCR reads with MiXCR, one row per CDR3 protein. The sample has 150,000 to 200,000 distinct CDR3 sequences; less than 45% are singletons. The sequenced sample consisted of blood, either unsorted or a sorted T cell fraction (not recorded which). The origin of the receptors is a human donor who was either an allogeneic HSCT recipient or a stem cell or donor lymphocyte infusion donor (not recorded which). It is not recorded whose cells these are; they may come from a transplant donor.

The V and J genes are TRBV20-1 and TRBJ1-1; D is unresolved. The germline V gene has CDR1 DFQATT and CDR2 SNEGSKA (reference sequence). With 4 bases removed from V and 1 base from J, the gap between germline ends came to 4 bases. The CDR3 covers 11 residues. The DNA of the CDR3 is TGCAGTGCTATTTGGAACACTGAAGCTTTCTTT. This codes for CSAIWNTEAFF.

The rearrangement joins TRBV9 to TRBJ1-3, with D tentatively TRBD1 (6 bases). This CDR3 contains 15 residues. V was pared by 4 bases and J by 7 bases, with 18 bases between. Germline loops: CDR1 SGDLS, CDR2 YYNGEE. CDR3 residues: CASSTRGQLWNTIYF. The CDR3 DNA reads TGTGCCAGCAGCACCCGAGGACAGCTCTGGAACACCATATATTTT.

This clonotype was detected a few times. The rearrangement links TRBV7-9 to TRBJ1-4; TRBD1 matches 10 bases. CDR3 size: 15 residues. The germline V gene encodes CDR1 SEHNR and CDR2 FQNEAQ (reference sequence). V lost 1 base, J lost 5 bases, and 1 base stayed unmatched. This CDR3 is CASSLGDRGNEKLFF. CDR3 sequence (DNA): TGTGCCAGCAGCTTAGGGGACAGGGGAAATGAAAAACTGTTTTTT.

V is TRBV19 and J is TRBJ2-4; 8 nucleotides align to TRBD2. This CDR3 has 15 amino acids. Per germline, CDR1 LNHDA and CDR2 SQIVND (reference sequence). J lost 8 bases, V lost 9 bases, and 15 bases had no gene match. In nucleotides, the CDR3 is TGTGCCAGCTGCTGGGGAGCGGGAGCGGGGGACATTCAGTACTTC. Translation gives CASCWGAGAGDIQYF.

V is TRBV7-2 and J is TRBJ1-2, with D hard to call. With 7 bases removed from V and 1 base from J, the gap between germline ends came to 7 bases. The CDR3 has 12 amino acids. Germline CDR1 is SGHTA and CDR2 is FQGNSA. The DNA of the CDR3 is TGTGCCAGCAAGGCCGGTAACTATGGCTACACCTTC. This translates into CASKAGNYGYTF.

The count of this clonotype is one. J is TRBJ2-1 and V is TRBV14; perhaps TRBD1 as D (5 bases). This CDR3 has 15 amino acids. Between the trimmed V and J ends, which lost 0 bases and 7 bases, there was a span of 13 bases. CDR1 is SGHDN and CDR2 is FVKESK in the germline V gene. CDR3: CASSQDLGAENEQFF. The CDR3 bases are TGTGCCAGCAGCCAAGATCTTGGGGCCGAAAATGAGCAGTTCTTC.

A few counts support this clonotype. CDR3 protein: CASSYSQGARPSYGYTF. For the CDR3, the DNA is TGTGCCAGCAGTTACTCCCAGGGGGCGCGGCCCTCCTATGGCTACACCTTC. V gene TRBV6-5 combines with J gene TRBJ1-2; 8 bases match TRBD1. The CDR3 is made up of 17 amino acids. Per the germline V gene, CDR1 is MNHEY and CDR2 is SVGAGI. The V gene end was trimmed by 0 bases and the J gene end by 4 bases; junction bases not matched to a gene: 10.

The genes are TRBV2 and TRBJ2-1; 11 positions agree with TRBD2. Germline CDR1 is SNHLY and CDR2 is FYNNEI. The CDR3 has 14 residues. V lost 9 bases, J lost 5 bases, and 6 bases stayed unmatched. CDR3 bases: TGTGCCAGTACGGGACTAGCGGATAACAATGAGCAGTTCTTC. Translated: CASTGLADNNEQFF.

V and J are TRBV20-1 and TRBJ2-7; TRBD2 aligns across 14 bases. The J segment lost 2 bases and the V segment lost 6 bases, leaving 3 bases of the junction unmatched. There are 14 residues in the CDR3. CDR1 and CDR2 from the germline V gene are DFQATT and SNEGSKA (reference sequence). CDR3 nucleotide sequence: TGCAGTGCCCTGACTAGCGGGAGGGCCTACGAGCAGTACTTC. This translates into CSALTSGRAYEQYF.

This clonotype has just a few counts. This chain uses TRBV7-9 with TRBJ1-1, with D hard to call. The CDR3 extends over 13 amino acids. Germline CDR1 SEHNR, CDR2 FQNEAQ (reference sequence). Trimming removed 6 bases at V and 1 base at J, with 9 bases between. CDR3 region: CASRQTENTEAFF. The CDR3 coding sequence is TGTGCCAGCAGGCAAACAGAGAACACTGAAGCTTTCTTT.

This clonotype has just a few counts. The rearrangement uses TRBV29-1 and TRBJ2-3; 12 nucleotides match TRBD2. The germline V gene encodes CDR1 SQVTM and CDR2 ANQGSEA. J gave up 6 bases and V 3 bases, and 16 bases lay outside the gene matches. This CDR3 has 18 residues. CDR3 sequence (DNA): TGCAGCGTTGATGTCCCGGGACTAGCGGGTCCCCAGTGGGATACGCAGTATTTT. Protein sequence: CSVDVPGLAGPQWDTQYF.

The table lists this clonotype with a few counts. The genes are TRBV5-1 and TRBJ2-3; a weak D match, TRBD1 (6 bases). Trimming shortened V by 4 bases and J by 1 base, and 16 bases separated the two germline ends. CDR3 length: 16 residues. CDR1 and CDR2 from the germline V gene are SGHRS and YFSETQ. The CDR3 loop reads CASSVVVRQGTDTQYF. As DNA, the CDR3 is TGCGCCAGCAGCGTCGTCGTGCGACAGGGCACAGATACGCAGTATTTT.

This rearrangement joins TRBV14 to TRBJ1-3; D is uncertain. The CDR3 has 13 amino acids. The V end lost 3 bases, the J end lost 6 bases, and 9 bases lay between the germline ends. CDR1 is SGHDN, CDR2 FVKESK, per germline. The CDR3 sequence is CASSQRSSNTIYF. CDR3 nucleotide sequence: TGTGCCAGCAGCCAGAGGTCATCAAACACCATATATTTT.

The rearrangement uses TRBV5-6 and TRBJ2-7; 9 bases are a match to TRBD2. The germline V gene encodes CDR1 SGHDT and CDR2 YYEEEE. V was pared by 1 base and J by 1 base, with 3 bases of the junction left unmatched. This CDR3 is 15 amino acids long. CDR3 amino acids: CASSLRTSESYEQYF. DNA for the CDR3: TGTGCCAGCAGCTTGAGGACTAGCGAGTCCTACGAGCAGTACTTC.

This clonotype was found a few times. V usage is TRBV27 and J usage is TRBJ1-1; D is uncertain. Germline CDR1 and CDR2: MNHEY and SMNVEV (reference sequence). The CDR3 has 16 residues. Trimming cost V 9 bases and J 1 base, with 21 bases left between them. CDR3 coding DNA: TGTGCCAGTACCTCATATACCGGGCAGACGAACACTGAAGCTTTCTTT. It encodes CASTSYTGQTNTEAFF.

The rearrangement joins TRBV10-2 to TRBJ1-1; D not certain. Trimming removed 7 bases at V and 6 bases at J, with 12 bases between. Germline V gives CDR1 WSHSY, CDR2 SAAADI. The CDR3 loop spans 12 amino acids. The CDR3 loop reads CASTRSSAEAFF. The CDR3 coding sequence is TGCGCCAGCACCAGGTCATCGGCTGAAGCTTTCTTT.

This clonotype appeared a few times. The chain is built from TRBV6-2 or TRBV6-3 and TRBJ2-1, with TRBD2 matching 9 bases. V trimming: 2 bases; J trimming: 0 bases; junction bases outside the gene matches: 8. There are 18 residues in the CDR3. Germline values: CDR1 MNHEY, CDR2 SVGEGT. The CDR3 region has the DNA TGTGCCAGCAGTTACCCCTTGACTAGCGGTAGCTCCTACAATGAGCAGTTCTTC. It specifies CASSYPLTSGSSYNEQFF.

The CDR3 protein is CASSHRGGGAFF. CDR3 nucleotide sequence: TGCGCCAGCAGCCATCGAGGGGGGGGAGCTTTCTTT. V and J are TRBV4-3 and TRBJ1-1; D might be TRBD1 (6 bases). CDR1 and CDR2 (germline): LGHNA, YSLEER. The CDR3 length is 12 residues. V lost 3 bases to trimming and J lost 10 bases, with 12 bases between them.

The chain links TRBV4-3 to TRBJ2-5, with D possibly matching TRBD1 (6 bases). The CDR3 runs to 15 residues. Germline V gene sequence: CDR1 LGHNA, CDR2 YSLEER. Trimming took 2 bases from V and 3 from J, leaving 13 bases between them. CDR3: CASSQLTGSEETQYF. CDR3 bases: TGCGCCAGCAGCCAATTGACAGGCTCGGAAGAGACCCAGTACTTC.

This clonotype was observed a handful of times. The chain is built from TRBV4-2 and TRBJ2-3; D remains ambiguous. The V gene lost 0 bases and the J gene lost 0 bases, with 7 bases spanning the gap. The CDR3 is made up of 15 amino acids. The germline V gene has CDR1 LGHNA and CDR2 YNFKEQ. CDR3 in amino acids: CASSQELQSTDTQYF. Written as DNA, the CDR3 is TGTGCCAGCAGCCAAGAGTTGCAAAGCACAGATACGCAGTATTTT.

This clonotype was seen repeatedly, ten times or more. The gene calls are TRBV12-3 or TRBV12-4 and TRBJ1-3; unclear D gene. The CDR3 consists of 16 residues. V lost 3 bases and J 4 bases, leaving 16 bases between the germline ends. CDR3 region: CASSLPGPVAGNTIYF. In nucleotides, the CDR3 is TGTGCCAGCAGTTTGCCCGGGCCGGTCGCCGGAAACACCATATATTTT.